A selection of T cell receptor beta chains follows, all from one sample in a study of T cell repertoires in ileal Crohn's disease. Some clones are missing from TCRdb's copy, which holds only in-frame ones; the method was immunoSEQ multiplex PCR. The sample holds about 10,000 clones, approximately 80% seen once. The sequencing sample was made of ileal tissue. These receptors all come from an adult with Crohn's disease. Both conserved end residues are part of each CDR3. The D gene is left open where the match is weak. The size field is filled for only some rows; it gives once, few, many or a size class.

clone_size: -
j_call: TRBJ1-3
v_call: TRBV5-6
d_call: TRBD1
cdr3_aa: CASSFLTGEAGNTIYF
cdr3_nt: TGTGCCAGCAGCTTCTTGACAGGGGAAGCTGGAAACACCATATATTTT

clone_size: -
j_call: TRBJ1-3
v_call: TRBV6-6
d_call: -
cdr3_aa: CASSPTSSGNTIYF
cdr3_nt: TGTGCCAGCAGCCCCACCAGCTCTGGAAACACCATATATTTT

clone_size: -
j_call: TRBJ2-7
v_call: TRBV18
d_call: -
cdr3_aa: CASSQGRDSYEQYF
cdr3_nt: TGTGCCAGCTCGCAGGGACGGGACTCCTACGAGCAGTACTTC

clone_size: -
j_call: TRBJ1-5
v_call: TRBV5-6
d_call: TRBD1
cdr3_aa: CASSRPGRGPRQPQHF
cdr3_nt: TGTGCCAGCAGCCGGCCGGGCAGGGGGCCGCGGCAGCCCCAGCATTTT

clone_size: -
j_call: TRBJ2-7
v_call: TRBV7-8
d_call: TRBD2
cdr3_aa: CASSPSGLAESYEQYF
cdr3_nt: TGTGCCAGCAGCCCCTCGGGACTAGCGGAGTCCTACGAGCAGTACTTC

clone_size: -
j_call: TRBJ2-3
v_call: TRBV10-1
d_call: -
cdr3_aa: CASSEPKGGGSTDTQYF
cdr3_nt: TGCGCCAGCAGTGAGCCAAAAGGCGGCGGGAGCACAGATACGCAGTATTTT

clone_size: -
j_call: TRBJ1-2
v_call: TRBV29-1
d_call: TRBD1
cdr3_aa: CSVEGWTGGNGYTF
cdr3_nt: TGCAGCGTTGAGGGGTGGACAGGGGGGAATGGCTACACCTTC

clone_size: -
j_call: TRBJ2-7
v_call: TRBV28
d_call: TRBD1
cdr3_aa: CASSQGGVYEQYF
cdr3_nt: TGTGCCAGCAGTCAAGGGGGCGTCTACGAGCAGTACTTC

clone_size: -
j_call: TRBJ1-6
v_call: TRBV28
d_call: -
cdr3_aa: CASSFLGAYNSPLHF
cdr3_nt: TGTGCCAGCAGTTTTCTCGGAGCCTATAATTCACCCCTCCACTTT

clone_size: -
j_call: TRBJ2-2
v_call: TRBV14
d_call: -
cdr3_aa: CASSQGYSTTGELFF
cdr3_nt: TGTGCCAGCAGCCAAGGGTACAGCACCACCGGGGAGCTGTTTTTT

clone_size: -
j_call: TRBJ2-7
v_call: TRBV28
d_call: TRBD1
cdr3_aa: CASSRGDRAYEQYF
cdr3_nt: TGTGCCAGCAGTCGGGGGGACAGGGCCTACGAGCAGTACTTC

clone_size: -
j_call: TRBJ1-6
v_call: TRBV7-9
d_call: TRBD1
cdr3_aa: CASSVTGVNSPLHF
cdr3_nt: TGTGCCAGCAGCGTGACAGGGGTTAATTCACCCCTCCACTTT

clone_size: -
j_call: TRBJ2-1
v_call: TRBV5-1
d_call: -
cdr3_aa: CASSGLLHNEQFF
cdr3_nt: TGCGCCAGCAGCGGGTTACTACACAATGAGCAGTTCTTC

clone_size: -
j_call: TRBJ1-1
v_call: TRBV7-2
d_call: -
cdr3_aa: CASSLDGGGTEAFF
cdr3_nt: TGTGCCAGCAGCTTAGATGGGGGGGGGACTGAAGCTTTCTTT

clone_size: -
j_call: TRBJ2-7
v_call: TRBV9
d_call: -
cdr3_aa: CASSVAGASSYEQYF
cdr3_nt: TGTGCCAGCAGCGTAGCAGGGGCCAGTTCCTACGAGCAGTACTTC

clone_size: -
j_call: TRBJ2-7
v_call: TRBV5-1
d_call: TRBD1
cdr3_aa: CASSFFADDRGPPYEQYF
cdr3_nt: TGCGCCAGCAGCTTCTTTGCGGACGACAGGGGCCCACCCTACGAGCAGTACTTC

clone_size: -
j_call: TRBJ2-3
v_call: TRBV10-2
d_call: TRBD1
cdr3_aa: CASSDDRGTTDTQYF
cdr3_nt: TGCGCCAGCAGTGACGACAGGGGGACCACAGATACGCAGTATTTT

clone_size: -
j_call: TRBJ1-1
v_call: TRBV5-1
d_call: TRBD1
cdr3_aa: CASSWDRARTEAFF
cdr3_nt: TGCGCCAGCAGCTGGGACAGGGCCCGGACTGAAGCTTTCTTT

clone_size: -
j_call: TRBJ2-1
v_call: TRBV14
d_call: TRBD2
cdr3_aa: CASSQVGLAGGPRNEQFF
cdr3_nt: TGTGCCAGCAGCCAAGTCGGACTAGCGGGAGGGCCTCGTAATGAGCAGTTCTTC

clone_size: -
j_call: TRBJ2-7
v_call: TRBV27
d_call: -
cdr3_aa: CASSLSPGGQQYF
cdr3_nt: TGTGCCAGCAGTTTATCCCCAGGTGGGCAGCAGTACTTC

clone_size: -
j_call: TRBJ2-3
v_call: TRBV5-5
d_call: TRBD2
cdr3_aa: CASQTSGSTDTQYF
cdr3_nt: TGTGCCAGCCAGACTAGCGGTAGCACAGATACGCAGTATTTT

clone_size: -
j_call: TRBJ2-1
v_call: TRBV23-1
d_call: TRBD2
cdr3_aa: CASSGLAGANEQFF
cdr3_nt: TGCGCCAGCAGCGGACTAGCGGGAGCGAATGAGCAGTTCTTC

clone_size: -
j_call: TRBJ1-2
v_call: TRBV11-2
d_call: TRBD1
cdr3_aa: CASSSGTGGRLSYGYTF
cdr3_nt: TGTGCCAGCAGCTCCGGGACAGGGGGCAGGTTGAGCTATGGCTACACCTTC

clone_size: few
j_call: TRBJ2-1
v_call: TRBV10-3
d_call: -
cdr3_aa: CAISETVYNEQFF
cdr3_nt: TGTGCCATCAGTGAGACAGTTTACAATGAGCAGTTCTTC

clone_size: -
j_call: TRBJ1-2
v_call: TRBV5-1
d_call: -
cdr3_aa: CASSLALSSGGYTF
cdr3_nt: TGCGCCAGCAGCTTGGCCCTGTCCAGCGGTGGCTACACCTTC

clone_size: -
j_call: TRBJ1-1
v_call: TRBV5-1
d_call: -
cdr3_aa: CASSLAIVGGPATEAFF
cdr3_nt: TGCGCCAGCAGCTTAGCAATTGTCGGGGGGCCTGCTACTGAAGCTTTCTTT

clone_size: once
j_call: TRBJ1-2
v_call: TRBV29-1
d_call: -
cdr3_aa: CSVEVQGPNYGYTF
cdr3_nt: TGCAGCGTTGAAGTACAGGGTCCTAACTATGGCTACACCTTC

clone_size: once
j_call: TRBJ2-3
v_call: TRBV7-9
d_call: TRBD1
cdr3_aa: CASSSRTGSTDTQYF
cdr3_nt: TGTGCCAGCAGCTCTCGGACAGGGAGCACAGATACGCAGTATTTT

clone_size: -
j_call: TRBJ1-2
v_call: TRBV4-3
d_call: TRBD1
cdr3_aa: CASSLDRNNYGYTF
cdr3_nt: TGCGCCAGCAGCCTGGACAGGAATAACTATGGCTACACCTTC

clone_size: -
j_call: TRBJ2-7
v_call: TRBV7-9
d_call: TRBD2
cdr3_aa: CASSLAPAGESYEQYF
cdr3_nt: TGTGCCAGCAGCTTAGCCCCAGCGGGGGAGTCATACGAGCAGTACTTC

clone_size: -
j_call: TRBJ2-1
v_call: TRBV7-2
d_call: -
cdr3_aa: CASSSDQGSEQFF
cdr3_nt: TGTGCCAGCAGCTCCGACCAGGGGTCTGAGCAGTTCTTC

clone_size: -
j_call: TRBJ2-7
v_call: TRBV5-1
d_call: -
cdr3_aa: CASSLSRQAPSYEQYF
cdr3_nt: TGCGCCAGCAGCTTGTCCCGACAGGCTCCCTCCTACGAGCAGTACTTC

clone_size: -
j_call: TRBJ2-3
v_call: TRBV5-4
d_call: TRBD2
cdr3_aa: CASSSQLSGVGTDTQYF
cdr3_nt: TGTGCCAGCAGCTCCCAACTGAGCGGGGTGGGGACAGATACGCAGTATTTT

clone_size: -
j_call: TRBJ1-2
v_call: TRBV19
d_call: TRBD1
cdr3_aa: CASSILSPGQWDNYGYTF
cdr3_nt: TGTGCCAGTAGTATCCTATCTCCGGGACAGTGGGATAACTATGGCTACACCTTC

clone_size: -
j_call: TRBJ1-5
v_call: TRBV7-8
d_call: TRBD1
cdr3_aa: CASSFGTGVRQPQHF
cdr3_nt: TGTGCCAGCAGCTTCGGGACAGGGGTTCGTCAGCCCCAGCATTTT

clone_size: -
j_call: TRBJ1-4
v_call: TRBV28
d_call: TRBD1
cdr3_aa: CASFRDRTIATNEKLFF
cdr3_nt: TGTGCCAGCTTCCGGGACAGGACTATTGCAACTAATGAAAAACTGTTTTTT

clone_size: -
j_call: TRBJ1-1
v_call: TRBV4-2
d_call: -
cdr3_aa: CASSQEDGGRGAEAFF
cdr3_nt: TGTGCCAGCAGCCAAGAAGACGGGGGTAGAGGGGCTGAAGCTTTCTTT

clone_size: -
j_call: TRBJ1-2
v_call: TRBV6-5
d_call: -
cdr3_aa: CASRSRVNYGYTF
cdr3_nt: TGTGCCAGCAGGAGCAGGGTGAACTATGGCTACACCTTC

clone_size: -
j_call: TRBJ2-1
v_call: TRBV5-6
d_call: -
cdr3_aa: CASSLEGGARTDEQFF
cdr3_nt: TGTGCCAGCAGCTTGGAAGGGGGGGCCCGTACGGATGAGCAGTTCTTC

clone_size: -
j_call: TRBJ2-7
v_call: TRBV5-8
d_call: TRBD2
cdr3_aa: CASSPGLAGETYEQYF
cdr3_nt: TGCGCCAGCAGTCCAGGACTAGCGGGAGAGACCTACGAGCAGTACTTC

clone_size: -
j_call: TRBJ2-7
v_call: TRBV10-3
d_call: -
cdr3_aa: CAISDSIYEQYF
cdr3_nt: TGTGCCATCAGCGACAGTATATACGAGCAGTACTTC

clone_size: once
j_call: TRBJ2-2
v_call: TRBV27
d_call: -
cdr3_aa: CASSFRLVGNTGELFF
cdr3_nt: TGTGCCAGCAGTTTCAGACTAGTCGGGAACACCGGGGAGCTGTTTTTT

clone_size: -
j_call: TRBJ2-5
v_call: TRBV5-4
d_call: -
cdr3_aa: CASSLYTKETQYF
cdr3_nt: TGTGCCAGCAGCTTGTACACCAAAGAGACCCAGTACTTC

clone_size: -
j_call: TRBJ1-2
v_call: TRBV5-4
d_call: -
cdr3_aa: CASSFSQGQDGYTF
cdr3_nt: TGTGCCAGCAGCTTCAGCCAGGGGCAGGATGGCTACACCTTC

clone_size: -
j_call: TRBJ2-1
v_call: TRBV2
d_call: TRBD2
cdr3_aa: CASSKLAGAPNEQFF
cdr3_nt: TGTGCCAGCAGCAAACTAGCGGGGGCGCCGAATGAGCAGTTCTTC

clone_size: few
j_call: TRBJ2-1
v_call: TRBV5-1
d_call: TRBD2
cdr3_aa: CASSRTSGVGEQFF
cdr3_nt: TGCGCCAGCAGCCGGACTAGCGGGGTAGGTGAGCAGTTCTTC

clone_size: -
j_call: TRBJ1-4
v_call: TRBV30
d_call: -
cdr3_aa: CAWSGKGRQTEKLFF
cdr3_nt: TGTGCCTGGAGTGGTAAGGGGCGGCAGACCGAAAAACTGTTTTTT

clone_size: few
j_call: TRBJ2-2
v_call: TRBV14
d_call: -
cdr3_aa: CASSQGPGQNTGELFF
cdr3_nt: TGTGCCAGCAGCCAGGGCCCGGGACAGAACACCGGGGAGCTGTTTTTT

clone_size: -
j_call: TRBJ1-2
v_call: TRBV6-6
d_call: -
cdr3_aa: CASGDTNYGYTF
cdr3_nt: TGTGCCAGCGGGGACACTAACTATGGCTACACCTTC

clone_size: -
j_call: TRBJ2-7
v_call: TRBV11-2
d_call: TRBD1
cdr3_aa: CASSLEQGVPYEQYF
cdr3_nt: TGTGCCAGCAGCTTAGAACAGGGGGTCCCCTACGAGCAGTACTTC

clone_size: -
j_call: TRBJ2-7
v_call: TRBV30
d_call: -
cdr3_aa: CAWSRMAYEQYF
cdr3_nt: TGTGCCTGGAGCAGGATGGCCTACGAGCAGTACTTC

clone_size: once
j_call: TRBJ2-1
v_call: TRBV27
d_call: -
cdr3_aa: CASSLAGVTYNEQFF
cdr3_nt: TGTGCCAGCAGTTTAGCGGGCGTTACCTACAATGAGCAGTTCTTC

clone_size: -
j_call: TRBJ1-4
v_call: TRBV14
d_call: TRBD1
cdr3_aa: CASSQEERGQREKLFF
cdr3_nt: TGTGCCAGCAGCCAAGAGGAGAGGGGGCAGAGGGAAAAACTGTTTTTT

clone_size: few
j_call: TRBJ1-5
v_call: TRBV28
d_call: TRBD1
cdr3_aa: CASSLGTVLSNQPQHF
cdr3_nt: TGTGCCAGCAGTTTGGGGACAGTACTTAGCAATCAGCCCCAGCATTTT

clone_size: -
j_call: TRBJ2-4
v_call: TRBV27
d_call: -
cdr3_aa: CASSLTVILAKNIQYF
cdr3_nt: TGTGCCAGCAGCCTGACAGTTATCCTAGCCAAAAACATTCAGTACTTC

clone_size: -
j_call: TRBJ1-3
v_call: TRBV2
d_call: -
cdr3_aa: CASSADSASGNTIYF
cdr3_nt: TGTGCCAGCAGTGCGGACAGTGCCTCTGGAAACACCATATATTTT

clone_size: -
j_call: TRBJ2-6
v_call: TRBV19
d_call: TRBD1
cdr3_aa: CASSIRQGLANVLTF
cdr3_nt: TGTGCCAGTAGTATACGACAGGGCCTGGCCAACGTCCTGACTTTC

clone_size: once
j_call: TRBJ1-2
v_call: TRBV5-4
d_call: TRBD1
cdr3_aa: CASSSTGGYGYTF
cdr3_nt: TGTGCCAGCAGCTCAACAGGGGGTTACGGCTACACCTTC

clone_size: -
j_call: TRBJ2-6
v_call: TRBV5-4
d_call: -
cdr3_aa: CASSLYRPGANVLTF
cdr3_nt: TGTGCCAGCAGCTTATACAGACCTGGGGCCAACGTCCTGACTTTC